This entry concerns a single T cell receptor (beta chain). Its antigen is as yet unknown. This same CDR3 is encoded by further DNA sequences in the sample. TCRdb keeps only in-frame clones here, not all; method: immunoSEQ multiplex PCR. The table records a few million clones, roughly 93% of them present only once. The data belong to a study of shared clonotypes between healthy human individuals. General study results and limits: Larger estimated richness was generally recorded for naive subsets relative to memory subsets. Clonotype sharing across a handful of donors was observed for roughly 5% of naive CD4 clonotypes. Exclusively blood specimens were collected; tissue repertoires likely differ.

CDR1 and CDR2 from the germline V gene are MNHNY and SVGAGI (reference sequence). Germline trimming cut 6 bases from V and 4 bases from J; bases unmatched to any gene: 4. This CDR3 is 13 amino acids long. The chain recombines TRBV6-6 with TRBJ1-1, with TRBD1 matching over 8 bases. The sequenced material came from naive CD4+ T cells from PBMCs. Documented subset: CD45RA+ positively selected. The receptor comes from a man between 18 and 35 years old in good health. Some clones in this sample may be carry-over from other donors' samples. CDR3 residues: CASSRTGGTEAFF. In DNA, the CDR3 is TGTGCCAGCAGCCGCACAGGGGGCACTGAAGCTTTCTTT.